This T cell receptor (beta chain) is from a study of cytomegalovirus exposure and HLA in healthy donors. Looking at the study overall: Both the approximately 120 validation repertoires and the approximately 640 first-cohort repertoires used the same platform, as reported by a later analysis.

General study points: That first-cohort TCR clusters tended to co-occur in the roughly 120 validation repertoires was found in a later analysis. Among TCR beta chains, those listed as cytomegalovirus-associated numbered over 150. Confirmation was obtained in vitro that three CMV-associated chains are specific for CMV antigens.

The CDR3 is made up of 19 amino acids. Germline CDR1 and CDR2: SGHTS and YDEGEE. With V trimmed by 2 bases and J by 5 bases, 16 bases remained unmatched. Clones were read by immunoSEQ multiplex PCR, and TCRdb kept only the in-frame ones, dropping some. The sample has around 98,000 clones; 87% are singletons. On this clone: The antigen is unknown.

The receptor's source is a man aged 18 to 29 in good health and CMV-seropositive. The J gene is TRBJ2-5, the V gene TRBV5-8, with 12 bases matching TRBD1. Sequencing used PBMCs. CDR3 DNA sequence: TGTGCCAGCAGCTTAATTGTGTGGATAGGGACAGGGGGCTCGGAGACCCAGTACTTC. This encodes CASSLIVWIGTGGSETQYF.